This T cell receptor beta chain originates from a study of shared T cell receptors in the human thymus. The germline V gene encodes CDR1 SQVTM and CDR2 ANQGSEA. With V trimmed by 4 bases and J by 9 bases, 8 bases remained unmatched. This CDR3 spans 13 amino acids. This clone has just a few counts. Sequenced by immunoSEQ multiplex PCR; TCRdb stores in-frame clones only, minus some. The table shows over 450,000 clones, with more than 75% occurring only once. These same data were also listed under a study on human thymus T cells. That work contributes: Resections from corrective heart surgery provided thymus tissue. In thymic and blood repertoires alike, V and J usage looked biased.

V gene TRBV29-1 combines with J gene TRBJ2-1; 8 bases map to TRBD2. Sequencing was performed on thymocytes. This receptor was taken from a boy in the first two years of life with a congenital heart defect. CDR3 bases: TGCAGCGTTGTGGGTAGCGGGAAGGGTGAGCAGTTCTTC. It translates to CSVVGSGKGEQFF.